This T cell receptor (beta chain) was identified during a study of cytomegalovirus exposure and HLA in healthy donors. Study-wide findings and caveats: In a later analysis, common viral pathogens appeared linked to several of the most significant clusters. Later work found most CMV-associated TCR beta chains apparently HLA-restricted. The study designated about 180 TCR beta chains cytomegalovirus-associated.

Remarks on this clone: No antigen is known for it.

With 10 bases removed from V and 0 bases from J, the gap between germline ends came to 24 bases. The germline gives CDR1 WNHNN, CDR2 SYGVQD (reference sequence). This CDR3 region has 17 residues. The PCR made use of 60 Vbeta and 13 Jbeta primers. The protocol was immunoSEQ multiplex PCR, while the TCRdb copy is restricted to in-frame clones and leaves out a portion. The sample contains about 200,000 clones, around 87% of which appear only once. The sequencing input was PBMCs. This clonotype was obtained from a boy under 10 years old in good health and CMV-seronegative. The V gene is TRBV10-1, the J gene TRBJ2-5, with TRBD2 as a possible D gene (6 bases). CDR3 in amino acids: CAIFGSCGTRYQETQYF. The CDR3 DNA follows: TGCGCCATATTTGGGAGCTGCGGGACGAGGTACCAAGAGACCCAGTACTTC.